This TCR beta chain was sequenced for a study of blood T cell repertoires in COVID-19. The V gene's germline CDR1 is MRHNA and CDR2 SNTAGT. This CDR3 has 15 amino acids. J gave up 5 bases and V 4 bases, and 10 bases lay outside the gene matches. Using immunoSEQ multiplex PCR, the repertoire was profiled, and TCRdb retains in-frame clones only, with some absent. In the table there are approximately 390,000 clones, approximately 87% of which are singletons. This sequence joins TRBV6-4 and TRBJ1-2; TRBD1 aligns across 7 bases. Sequencing input: peripheral blood. The receptor comes from a woman aged 60-75 years with COVID-19, enrolled during active disease. The CDR3 DNA reads TGTGCCAGCAGTGCGGACAGGTCCTCCCGTTATGGCTACACCTTC. Its translation: CASSADRSSRYGYTF.